The sequence of this TCR beta chain was determined in a study of T cells after yellow fever vaccination. Across the study: When fractions had low cell numbers, they were prepared with SMART-Seq v4 Ultra Low Input.

The germline gives CDR1 SGHTA, CDR2 FQGNSA. This CDR3 comprises 13 residues. The germline V and J ends were trimmed by 3 bases and 6 bases, with 9 bases remaining between them. Study-wide findings and caveats: In post-booster samples, most primary-vaccination clones reappeared (just under 97% CD4, around 87% CD8). Overall, a small share of clonotypes was seen in both CD4 and CD8 compartments.

Comments on this clonotype: Its antigen is as yet unknown.

TCRdb itself ran the 5' RACE reads through MiXCR, one entry per CDR3 protein. The profile shows about 68,000 distinct CDR3 sequences, about 6% of them singletons. V gene TRBV7-2 combines with J gene TRBJ2-1; maybe TRBD2 (6 bases). The source was CD8+ T cells sorted from PBMCs, collected 35 to 50 days after the first yellow fever vaccination. This receptor was identified in a man younger than 35 who received the YFV17D yellow fever vaccine. The CDR3 sequence is CASSFTTSNEQFF. The CDR3 bases are TGTGCCAGCAGCTTCACGACTAGCAATGAGCAGTTCTTC.